This TCR beta chain was identified in a study of control samples from healthy donors and cancer patients. Here immunoSEQ multiplex PCR was the method, and the copy in TCRdb shows in-frame clones only, minus some. This sample yields 140,000 or so clones, of which around nine tenths are seen a single time; more than 4% belongs to the top ten. Trimming left V 1 base short and J 8 bases short, with 8 bases between. Germline CDR1 and CDR2: SEHNR and FQNEAQ (reference sequence). The CDR3 contains 12 residues. This clone was seen once. The sample holds other DNA sequences that translate to the same CDR3. Source material: blood. This sequence joins TRBV7-9 and TRBJ1-1, with D possibly being TRBD1 (5 bases). The sequence came from a man aged 30-40 years in good health. The CDR3 protein is CASSLVGVEAFF. The CDR3 region has the DNA TGTGCCAGCAGCTTAGTGGGGGTGGAAGCTTTCTTT.